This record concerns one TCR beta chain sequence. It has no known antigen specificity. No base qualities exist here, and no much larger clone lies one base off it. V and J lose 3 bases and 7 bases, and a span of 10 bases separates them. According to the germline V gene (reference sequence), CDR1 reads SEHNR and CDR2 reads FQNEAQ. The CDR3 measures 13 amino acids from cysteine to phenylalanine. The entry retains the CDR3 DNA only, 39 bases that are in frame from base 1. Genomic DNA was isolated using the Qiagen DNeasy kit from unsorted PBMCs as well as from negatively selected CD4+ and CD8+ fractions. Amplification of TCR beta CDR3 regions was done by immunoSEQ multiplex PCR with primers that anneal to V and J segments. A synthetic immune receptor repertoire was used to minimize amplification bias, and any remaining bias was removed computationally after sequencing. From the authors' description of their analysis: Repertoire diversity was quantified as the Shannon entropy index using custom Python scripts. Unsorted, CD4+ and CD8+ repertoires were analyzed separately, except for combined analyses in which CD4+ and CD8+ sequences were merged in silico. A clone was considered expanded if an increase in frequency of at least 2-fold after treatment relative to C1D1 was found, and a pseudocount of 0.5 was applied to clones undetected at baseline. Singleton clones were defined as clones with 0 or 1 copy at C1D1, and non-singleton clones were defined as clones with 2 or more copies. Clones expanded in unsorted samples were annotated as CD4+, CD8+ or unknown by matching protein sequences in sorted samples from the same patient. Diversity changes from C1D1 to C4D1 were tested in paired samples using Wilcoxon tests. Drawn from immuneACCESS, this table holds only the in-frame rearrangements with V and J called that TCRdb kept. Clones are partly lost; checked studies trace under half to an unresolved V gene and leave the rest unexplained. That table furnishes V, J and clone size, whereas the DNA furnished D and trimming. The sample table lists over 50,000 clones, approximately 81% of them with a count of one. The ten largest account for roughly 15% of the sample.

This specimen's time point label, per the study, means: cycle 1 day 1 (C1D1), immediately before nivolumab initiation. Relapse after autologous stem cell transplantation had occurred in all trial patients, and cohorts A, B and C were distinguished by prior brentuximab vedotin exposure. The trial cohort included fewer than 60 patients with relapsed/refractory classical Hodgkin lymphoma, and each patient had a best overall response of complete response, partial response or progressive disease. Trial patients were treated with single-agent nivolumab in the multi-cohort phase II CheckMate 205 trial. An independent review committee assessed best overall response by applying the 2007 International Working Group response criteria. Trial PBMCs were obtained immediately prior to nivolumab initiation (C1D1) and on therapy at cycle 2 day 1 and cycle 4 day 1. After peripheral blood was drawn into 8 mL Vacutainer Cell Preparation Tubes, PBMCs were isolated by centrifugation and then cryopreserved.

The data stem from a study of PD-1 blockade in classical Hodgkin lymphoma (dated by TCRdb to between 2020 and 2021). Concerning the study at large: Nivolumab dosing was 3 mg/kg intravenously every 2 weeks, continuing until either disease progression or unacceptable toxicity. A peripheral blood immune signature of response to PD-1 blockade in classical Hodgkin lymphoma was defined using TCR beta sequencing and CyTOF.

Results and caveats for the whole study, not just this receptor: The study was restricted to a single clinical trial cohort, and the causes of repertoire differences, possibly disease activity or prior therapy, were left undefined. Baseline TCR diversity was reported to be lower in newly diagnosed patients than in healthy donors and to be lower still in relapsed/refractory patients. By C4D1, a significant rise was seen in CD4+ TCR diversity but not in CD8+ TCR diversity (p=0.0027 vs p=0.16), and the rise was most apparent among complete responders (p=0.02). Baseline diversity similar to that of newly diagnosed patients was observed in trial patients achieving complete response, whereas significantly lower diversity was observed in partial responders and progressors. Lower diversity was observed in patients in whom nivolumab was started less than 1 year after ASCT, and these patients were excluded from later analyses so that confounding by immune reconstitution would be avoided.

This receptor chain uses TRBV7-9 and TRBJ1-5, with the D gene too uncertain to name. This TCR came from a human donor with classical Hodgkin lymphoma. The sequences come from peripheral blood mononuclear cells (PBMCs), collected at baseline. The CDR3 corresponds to CASSLVGEQPQHF. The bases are TGTGCCAGCAGCTTGGTGGGAGAACAGCCCCAGCATTTT.